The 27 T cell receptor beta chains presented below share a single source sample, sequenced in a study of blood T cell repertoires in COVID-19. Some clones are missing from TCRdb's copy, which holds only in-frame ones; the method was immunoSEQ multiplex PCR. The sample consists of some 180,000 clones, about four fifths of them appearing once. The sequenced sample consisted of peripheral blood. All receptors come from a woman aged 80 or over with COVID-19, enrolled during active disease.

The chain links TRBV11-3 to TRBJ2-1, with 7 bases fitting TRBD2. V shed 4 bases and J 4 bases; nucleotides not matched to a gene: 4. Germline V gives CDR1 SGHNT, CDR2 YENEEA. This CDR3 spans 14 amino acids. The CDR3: CASSSGLVYNEQFF. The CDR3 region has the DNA TGTGCCAGCAGCTCAGGACTAGTTTACAATGAGCAGTTCTTC.

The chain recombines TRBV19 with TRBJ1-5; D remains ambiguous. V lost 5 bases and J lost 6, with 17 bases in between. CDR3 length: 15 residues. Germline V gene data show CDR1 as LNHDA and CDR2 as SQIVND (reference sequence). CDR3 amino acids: CASSQTPFPIQPQHF. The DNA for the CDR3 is TGTGCCAGTAGTCAAACTCCCTTCCCAATTCAGCCCCAGCATTTT.

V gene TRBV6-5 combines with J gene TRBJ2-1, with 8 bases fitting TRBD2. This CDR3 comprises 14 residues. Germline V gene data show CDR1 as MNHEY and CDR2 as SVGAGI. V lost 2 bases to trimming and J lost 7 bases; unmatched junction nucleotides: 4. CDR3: CASSYDGRENEQFF. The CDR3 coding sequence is TGTGCCAGCAGTTACGACGGGAGGGAGAATGAGCAGTTCTTC.

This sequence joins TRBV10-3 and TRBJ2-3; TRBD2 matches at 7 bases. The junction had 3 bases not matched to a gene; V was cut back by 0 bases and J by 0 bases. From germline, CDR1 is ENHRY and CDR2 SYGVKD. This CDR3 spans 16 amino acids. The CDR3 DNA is TGTGCCATCAGTGAGTCGGGGCGGGGGAGCACAGATACGCAGTATTTT. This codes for CAISESGRGSTDTQYF.

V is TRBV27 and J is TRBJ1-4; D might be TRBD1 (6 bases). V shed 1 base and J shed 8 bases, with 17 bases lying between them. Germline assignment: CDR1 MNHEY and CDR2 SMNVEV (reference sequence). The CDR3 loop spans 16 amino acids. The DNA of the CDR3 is TGTGCCAGCAGTTTATTGGGACAAGAAATAGGAGAAAAACTGTTTTTT. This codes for CASSLLGQEIGEKLFF.

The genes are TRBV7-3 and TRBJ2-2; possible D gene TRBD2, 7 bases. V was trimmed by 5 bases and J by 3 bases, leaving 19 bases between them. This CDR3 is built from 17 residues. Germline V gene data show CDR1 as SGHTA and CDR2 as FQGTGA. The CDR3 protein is CASSARLGGEDTGELFF. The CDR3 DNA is TGTGCCAGCAGCGCCCGACTAGGGGGGGAGGACACCGGGGAGCTGTTTTTT. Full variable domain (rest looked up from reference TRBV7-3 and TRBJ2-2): GAGVSQTPSNKVTEKGKYVELRCDPISGHTALYWYRQSLGQGPEFLIYFQGTGAADDSGLPNDRFFAVRPEGSVSTLKIQRTERGDSAVYLCASSARLGGEDTGELFFGEGSRLTVL.

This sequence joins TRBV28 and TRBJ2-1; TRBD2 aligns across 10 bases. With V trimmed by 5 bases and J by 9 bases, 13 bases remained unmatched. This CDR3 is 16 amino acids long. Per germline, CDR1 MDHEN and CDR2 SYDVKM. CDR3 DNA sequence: TGTGCCAGCAGTCCCCCTCGGAGTAGCGGGAGGCGTGAGCAGTTCTTC. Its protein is CASSPPRSSGRREQFF.

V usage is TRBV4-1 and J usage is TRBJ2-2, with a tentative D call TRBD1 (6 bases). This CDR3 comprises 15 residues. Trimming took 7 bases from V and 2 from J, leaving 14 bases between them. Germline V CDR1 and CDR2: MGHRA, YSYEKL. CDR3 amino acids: CASKLRTANTGELFF. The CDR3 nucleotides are TGCGCCAGCAAACTCAGGACAGCAAACACCGGGGAGCTGTTTTTT.

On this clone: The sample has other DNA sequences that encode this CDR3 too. The CDR3 loop is CASSLAGGYEQYF. The CDR3 bases are TGTGCCAGCAGTTTGGCAGGGGGGTACGAGCAGTACTTC. The chain employs TRBV28 and TRBJ2-7; TRBD1 is a possible D gene (7 bases). The germline gives CDR1 MDHEN, CDR2 SYDVKM. V lost 3 bases to trimming and J lost 4 bases, with 10 bases between them. CDR3 length: 13 amino acids. Full variable domain (outside the CDR3, taken from reference TRBV28 and TRBJ2-7): DVKVTQSSRYLVKRTGEKVFLECVQDMDHENMFWYRQDPGLGLRLIYFSYDVKMKEKGDIPEGYSVSREKKERFSLILESASTNQTSMYLCASSLAGGYEQYFGPGTRLTVT.

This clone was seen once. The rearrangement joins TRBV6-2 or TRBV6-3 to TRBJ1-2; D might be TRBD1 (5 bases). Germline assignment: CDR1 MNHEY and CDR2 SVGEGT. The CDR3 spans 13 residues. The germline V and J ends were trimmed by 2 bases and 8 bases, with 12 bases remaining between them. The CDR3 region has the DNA TGTGCCAGCAGTTACGGGACTGACGCGGGCTACACCTTC. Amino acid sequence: CASSYGTDAGYTF.

The CDR3 nucleotides read TGTGCCAGCAGCTTAGGTGGACTAGAAGGAGCGGAGACCCAGTACTTC. Protein: CASSLGGLEGAETQYF. The rearrangement joins TRBV7-3 to TRBJ2-5; 7 bases line up with TRBD2. The length of the CDR3 is 16 residues. J gave up 5 bases and V 2 bases, and 11 bases lay outside the gene matches. CDR1 and CDR2 (germline): SGHTA, FQGTGA.

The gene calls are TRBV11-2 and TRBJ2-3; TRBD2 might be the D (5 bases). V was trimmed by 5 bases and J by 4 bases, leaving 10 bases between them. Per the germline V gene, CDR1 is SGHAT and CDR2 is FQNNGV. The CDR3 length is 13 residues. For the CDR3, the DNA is TGTGCCAGCAGCGCGCGGGCGTCAGATACGCAGTATTTT. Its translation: CASSARASDTQYF.

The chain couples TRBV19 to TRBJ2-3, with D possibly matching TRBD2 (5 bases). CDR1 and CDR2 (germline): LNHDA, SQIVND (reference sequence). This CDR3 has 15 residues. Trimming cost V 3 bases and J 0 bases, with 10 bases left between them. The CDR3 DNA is TGTGCCAGTAGTATCGGCGGGTATAGCACAGATACGCAGTATTTT. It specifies CASSIGGYSTDTQYF.

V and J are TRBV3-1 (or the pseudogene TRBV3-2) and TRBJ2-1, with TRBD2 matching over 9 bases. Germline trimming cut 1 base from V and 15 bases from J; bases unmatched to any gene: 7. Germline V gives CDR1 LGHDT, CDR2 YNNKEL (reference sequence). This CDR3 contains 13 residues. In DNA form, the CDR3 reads TGTGCCAGCAGCCAAGTGCGGGAGGGCCGGCGGTTCTTC. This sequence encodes CASSQVREGRRFF.

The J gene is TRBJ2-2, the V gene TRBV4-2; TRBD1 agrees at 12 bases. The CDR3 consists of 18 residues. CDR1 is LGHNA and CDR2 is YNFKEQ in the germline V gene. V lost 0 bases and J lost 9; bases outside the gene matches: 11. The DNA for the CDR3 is TGTGCCAGCAGCCAAGAGCCGGGACAGGGGGCAATGCTTAGGGAGCTGTTTTTT. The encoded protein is CASSQEPGQGAMLRELFF.

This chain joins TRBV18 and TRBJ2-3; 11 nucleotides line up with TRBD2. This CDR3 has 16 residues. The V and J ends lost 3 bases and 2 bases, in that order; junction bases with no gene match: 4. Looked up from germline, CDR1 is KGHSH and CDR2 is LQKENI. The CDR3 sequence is CASSPRLAGNTDTQYF. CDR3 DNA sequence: TGTGCCAGCTCACCTCGACTAGCGGGAAACACAGATACGCAGTATTTT.

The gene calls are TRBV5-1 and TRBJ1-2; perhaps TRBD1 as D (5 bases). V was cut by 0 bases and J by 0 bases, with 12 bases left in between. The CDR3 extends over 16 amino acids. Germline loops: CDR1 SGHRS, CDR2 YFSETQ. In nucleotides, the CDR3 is TGCGCCAGCAGCTTGGGTAAGACAGCTGCTAACTATGGCTACACCTTC. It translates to CASSLGKTAANYGYTF. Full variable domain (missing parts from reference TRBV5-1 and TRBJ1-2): KAGVTQTPRYLIKTRGQQVTLSCSPISGHRSVSWYQQTPGQGLQFLFEYFSETQRNKGNFPGRFSGRQFSNSRSEMNVSTLELGDSALYLCASSLGKTAANYGYTFGSGTRLTVV.

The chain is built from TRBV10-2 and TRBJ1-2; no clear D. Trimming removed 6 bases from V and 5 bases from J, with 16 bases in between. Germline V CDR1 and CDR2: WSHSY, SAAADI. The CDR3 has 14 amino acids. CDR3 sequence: CASRGPGRRYGYTF. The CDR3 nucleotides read TGCGCCAGCAGGGGCCCCGGTCGGAGGTATGGCTACACCTTC.

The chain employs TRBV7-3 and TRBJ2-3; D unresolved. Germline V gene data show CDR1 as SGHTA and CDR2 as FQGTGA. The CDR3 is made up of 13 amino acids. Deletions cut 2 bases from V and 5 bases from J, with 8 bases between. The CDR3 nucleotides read TGTGCCAGCAGCTTACTTTCGGGAGATACGCAGTATTTT. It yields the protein CASSLLSGDTQYF. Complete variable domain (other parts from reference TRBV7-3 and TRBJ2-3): GAGVSQTPSNKVTEKGKYVELRCDPISGHTALYWYRQSLGQGPEFLIYFQGTGAADDSGLPNDRFFAVRPEGSVSTLKIQRTERGDSAVYLCASSLLSGDTQYFGPGTRLTVL.

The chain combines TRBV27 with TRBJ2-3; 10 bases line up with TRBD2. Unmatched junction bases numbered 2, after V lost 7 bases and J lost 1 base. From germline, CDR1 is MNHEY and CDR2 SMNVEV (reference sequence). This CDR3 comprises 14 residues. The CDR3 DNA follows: TGTGCCAGCAAGCGGGGGGGCGGCACAGATACGCAGTATTTT. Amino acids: CASKRGGGTDTQYF.

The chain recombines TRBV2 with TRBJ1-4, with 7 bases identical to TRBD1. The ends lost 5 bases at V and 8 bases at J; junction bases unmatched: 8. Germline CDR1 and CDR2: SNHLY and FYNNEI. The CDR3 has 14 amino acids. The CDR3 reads CASSRTGATEKLFF. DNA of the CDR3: TGTGCCAGCAGTCGTACAGGGGCGACCGAAAAACTGTTTTTT.

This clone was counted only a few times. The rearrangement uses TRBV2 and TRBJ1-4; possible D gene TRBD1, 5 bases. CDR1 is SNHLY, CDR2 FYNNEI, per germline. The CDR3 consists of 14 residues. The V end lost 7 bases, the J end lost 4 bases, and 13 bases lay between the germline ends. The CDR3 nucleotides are TGTGCCAGCAACAACGGGGGGGTTAATGAAAAACTGTTTTTT. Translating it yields CASNNGGVNEKLFF. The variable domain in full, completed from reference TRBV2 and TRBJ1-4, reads EPEVTQTPSHQVTQMGQEVILRCVPISNHLYFYWYRQILGQKVEFLVSFYNNEISEKSEIFDDQFSVERPDGSNFTLKIRSTKLEDSAMYFCASNNGGVNEKLFFGSGTQLSVL.

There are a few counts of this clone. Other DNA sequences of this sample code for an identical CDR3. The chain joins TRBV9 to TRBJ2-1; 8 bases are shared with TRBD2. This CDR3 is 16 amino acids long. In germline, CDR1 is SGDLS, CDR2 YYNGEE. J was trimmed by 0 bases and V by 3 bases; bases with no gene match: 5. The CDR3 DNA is TGTGCCAGCAGCGCCTTAGCGGGGAGCTCCTACAATGAGCAGTTCTTC. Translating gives CASSALAGSSYNEQFF.

The CDR3 region is CASSQEVGIRDRGYEQYF. In DNA form, the CDR3 reads TGTGCCAGCAGCCAAGAAGTGGGAATTAGGGACAGGGGGTACGAGCAGTACTTC. The V call is TRBV4-2, the J call TRBJ2-7, with 11 bases aligning to TRBD1. J gave up 4 bases and V 0 bases, and 11 bases lay outside the gene matches. Germline loops: CDR1 LGHNA, CDR2 YNFKEQ. The CDR3 length is 18 residues.

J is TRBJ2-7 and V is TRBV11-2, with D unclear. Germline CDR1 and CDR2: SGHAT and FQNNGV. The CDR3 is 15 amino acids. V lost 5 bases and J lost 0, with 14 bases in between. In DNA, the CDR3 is TGTGCCAGCAGCCCTCGATTATGGCTCTCCTACGAGCAGTACTTC. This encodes CASSPRLWLSYEQYF.

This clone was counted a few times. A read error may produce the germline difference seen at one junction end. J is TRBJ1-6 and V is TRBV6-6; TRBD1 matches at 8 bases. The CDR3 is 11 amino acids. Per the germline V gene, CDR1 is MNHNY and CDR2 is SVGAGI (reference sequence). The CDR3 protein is CASSYGDRRNF. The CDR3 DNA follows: TGTGCCAGCAGTTACGGGGACAGGAGGAACTTT.

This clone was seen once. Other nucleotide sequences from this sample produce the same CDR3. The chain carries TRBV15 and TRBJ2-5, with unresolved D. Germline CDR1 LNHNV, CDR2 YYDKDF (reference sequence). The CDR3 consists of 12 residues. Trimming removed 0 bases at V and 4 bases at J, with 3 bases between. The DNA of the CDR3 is TGTGCCACCAGCAGAGATAGAGAGACCCAGTACTTC. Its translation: CATSRDRETQYF.